This passage covers 23 T cell receptor beta chains from one sample sequenced in a study of blood T cell repertoires in COVID-19. Clones were sequenced by immunoSEQ multiplex PCR, and TCRdb holds only the in-frame ones, with some missing. Of hundreds of thousands of clones listed, over 70% are singletons. Sequencing was done on a sample of peripheral blood. Every receptor here comes from a woman aged 40 to 55 who had recovered from COVID-19.

The rearrangement joins TRBV5-1 to TRBJ1-1, with TRBD1 as a possible D gene (5 bases). CDR1 is SGHRS, CDR2 YFSETQ, per germline. This CDR3 spans 16 amino acids. V was pared by 0 bases and J by 0 bases, with 12 bases between. The CDR3 DNA reads as TGCGCCAGCAGCTTGGGGCAGGGTAGTATGAACACTGAAGCTTTCTTT. Its protein is CASSLGQGSMNTEAFF.

In DNA form, the CDR3 reads TGTGCCAGCAGCCTAACACAGGGCTACGAGCAGTACTTC. This sequence encodes CASSLTQGYEQYF. This chain joins TRBV5-4 and TRBJ2-7; TRBD1 is a possible D gene (6 bases). The CDR3 length is 13 residues. CDR1 and CDR2 (germline): SGHNT, YYREEE (reference sequence). V lost 4 bases to trimming and J lost 3 bases, with 11 bases between them.

J is TRBJ1-1 and V is TRBV27, with D perhaps matching TRBD1 (5 bases). Deletions cut 6 bases from V and 9 bases from J, with 14 bases between. There are 12 residues in the CDR3. Germline loops: CDR1 MNHEY, CDR2 SMNVEV (reference sequence). CDR3 DNA sequence: TGTGCCAGCAGCCCTGGGGGGTTCAAAGCTTTCTTT. Translation gives CASSPGGFKAFF.

The V and J genes are TRBV7-9 and TRBJ2-3; 10 bases are a match to TRBD2. With 5 bases clipped from V and 0 bases from J, the junction kept 5 bases outside the gene matches. The germline V gene has CDR1 SEHNR and CDR2 FQNEAQ (reference sequence). The CDR3 contains 16 residues. DNA of the CDR3: TGTGCCAGCAGCGACCGACTAGCGGGCAGCACAGATACGCAGTATTTT. Its translation is CASSDRLAGSTDTQYF.

In its sample, this clone was seen once. In DNA form, the CDR3 reads TGTGCCAGCAGCATACCTAGCGCGAAGCAGTTCTTC. Protein sequence: CASSIPSAKQFF. This chain joins TRBV6-2 or TRBV6-3 and TRBJ2-1; weak D call: TRBD2 (6 bases). This CDR3 is built from 12 residues. The germline CDR1 and CDR2 sequences are MNHEY and SVGEGT. Trimming pared 6 bases from V and 11 bases from J, leaving 14 bases between.

V usage is TRBV27 and J usage is TRBJ2-1, with 10 bases matching TRBD2. The CDR3 consists of 14 residues. Trimming cost V 2 bases and J 11 bases; bases outside gene matches: 6. Germline V CDR1 and CDR2: MNHEY, SMNVEV (reference sequence). In nucleotides, the CDR3 is TGTGCCAGCAGTTTAGTAGCGGGGGGCCATCAGCAGTTCTTC. It specifies CASSLVAGGHQQFF.

The chain links TRBV11-2 to TRBJ1-5; no firm D call. Germline lookup yields CDR1 SGHAT and CDR2 FQNNGV. V was pared by 0 bases and J by 7 bases, with 13 bases between. The CDR3 length is 15 residues. DNA for the CDR3: TGTGCCAGCAGCTTAGATCCCGGGGTATACCAGCCCCAGCATTTT. Its protein is CASSLDPGVYQPQHF. The whole variable domain, remainder taken from reference TRBV11-2 and TRBJ1-5, is EAGVAQSPRYKIIEKRQSVAFWCNPISGHATLYWYQQILGQGPKLLIQFQNNGVVDDSQLPKDRFSAERLKGVDSTLKIQPAKLEDSAVYLCASSLDPGVYQPQHFGDGTRLSIL.

This clone has more than one count but fewer than ten. The chain combines TRBV30 with TRBJ2-3; 7 nucleotides line up with TRBD2. Germline lookup yields CDR1 GTSNPN and CDR2 SVGIG (reference sequence). This CDR3 has 15 amino acids. V shed 1 base, J shed 6 bases, and the junction held 10 bases outside the gene matches. The CDR3, as DNA: TGTGCCTGGAGTGACCAAGCGGGGCCCGCGGATACGCAGTATTTT. The encoded protein is CAWSDQAGPADTQYF. Looking up the rest from reference TRBV30 and TRBJ2-3 gives the full variable domain: SQTIHQWPATLVQPVGSPLSLECTVEGTSNPNLYWYRQAAGRGLQLLFYSVGIGQISSEVPQNLSASRPQDRQFILSSKKLLLSDSGFYLCAWSDQAGPADTQYFGPGTRLTVL.

The gene calls are TRBV6-1 and TRBJ2-5, with D possibly being TRBD2 (6 bases). The ends were cut back, 1 base at V and 5 bases at J, with 17 bases in the middle. The CDR3 sequence is 16 residues long. Germline assignment: CDR1 MNHNS and CDR2 SASEGT. Written as DNA, the CDR3 is TGTGCCAGCAGTGAAGTCCTGGGCTTGGAGGGCGAGACCCAGTACTTC. It yields the protein CASSEVLGLEGETQYF.

This clone is a singleton in its sample. V gene TRBV6-5 combines with J gene TRBJ1-2; D gene uncertain. The CDR3 runs to 14 residues. The V gene's germline CDR1 is MNHEY and CDR2 SVGAGI. The ends were cut back, 5 bases at V and 8 bases at J, with 18 bases in the middle. Here the CDR3 DNA reads TGTGCCAGCAGTCCCATTCCCGGGGATGGAGGCTACACCTTC. The encoded protein is CASSPIPGDGGYTF.

This clone was detected a few times. This sequence joins TRBV2 and TRBJ1-2; D remains unclear. The V gene's germline CDR1 is SNHLY and CDR2 FYNNEI. This CDR3 has 17 residues. V was cut by 6 bases and J by 5 bases, with 25 bases left in between. CDR3 loop: CASSEGALGIDAYGYTF. The CDR3 DNA reads as TGTGCCAGCAGCGAGGGAGCCCTTGGCATCGATGCGTATGGCTACACCTTC.

V gene TRBV6-5 combines with J gene TRBJ1-1, with unresolved D. Per the germline V gene, CDR1 is MNHEY and CDR2 is SVGAGI. Trimming took off 6 bases at V and 0 bases at J, with 11 bases between the two ends. The CDR3 runs 14 residues. This CDR3 reads CASRMTFLNTEAFF. The CDR3 bases are TGTGCCAGCAGGATGACATTTTTGAACACTGAAGCTTTCTTT.

The chain carries TRBV10-3 and TRBJ2-2, with 8 bases lining up with TRBD1. Losses at the gene ends were 10 bases for V and 0 bases for J; bases not matched to a gene: 4. The CDR3 extends over 14 amino acids. Germline values: CDR1 ENHRY, CDR2 SYGVKD. CDR3 bases: TGTGCCACCACGGACAGGGCGAACACCGGGGAGCTGTTTTTT. Protein sequence: CATTDRANTGELFF.

The chain combines TRBV5-4 with TRBJ2-5; TRBD2 aligns across 7 bases. With V trimmed by 3 bases and J by 4 bases, 3 bases remained unmatched. There are 13 residues in the CDR3. Germline CDR1 reads SGHNT; CDR2 reads YYREEE (reference sequence). The CDR3, as DNA: TGTGCCAGCAGCTCCCGCGGGGGAGAGACCCAGTACTTC. Amino acids: CASSSRGGETQYF.

J is TRBJ1-2 and V is TRBV6-1, with 7 bases fitting TRBD1. The ends lost 1 base at V and 2 bases at J; junction bases unmatched: 4. The CDR3 has 15 amino acids. Looked up from germline, CDR1 is MNHNS and CDR2 is SASEGT. The CDR3 nucleotides read TGTGCCAGCAGTGAAGGCCCGACAGGGAACTATGGCTACACCTTC. Translated, it gives CASSEGPTGNYGYTF.

V and J are TRBV5-1 and TRBJ1-1; tentative D call: TRBD1 (5 bases). Germline loops: CDR1 SGHRS, CDR2 YFSETQ. The CDR3 covers 12 residues. Trimming took off 4 bases at V and 7 bases at J, with 11 bases between the two ends. The CDR3 sequence is CASSLGGVEAFF. The CDR3 DNA reads TGCGCCAGCAGCCTCGGAGGGGTTGAAGCTTTCTTT. Complete variable domain (other parts from reference TRBV5-1 and TRBJ1-1): KAGVTQTPRYLIKTRGQQVTLSCSPISGHRSVSWYQQTPGQGLQFLFEYFSETQRNKGNFPGRFSGRQFSNSRSEMNVSTLELGDSALYLCASSLGGVEAFFGQGTRLTVV.

V and J are TRBV14 and TRBJ2-7, with 11 nucleotides matching TRBD1. The CDR3 contains 14 residues. Trimming cost V 5 bases and J 7 bases; bases outside gene matches: 7. Germline lookup yields CDR1 SGHDN and CDR2 FVKESK. CDR3 in amino acids: CASSRTGQGVEQYF. The CDR3 DNA is TGTGCCAGCAGCAGAACGGGACAGGGGGTAGAGCAGTACTTC. Variable domain in full (rest from reference TRBV14 and TRBJ2-7): EAGVTQFPSHSVIEKGQTVTLRCDPISGHDNLYWYRRVMGKEIKFLLHFVKESKQDESGMPNNRFLAERTGGTYSTLKVQPAELEDSGVYFCASSRTGQGVEQYFGPGTRLTVT.

The CDR3: CASSWQTGGIYEQYF. The CDR3 DNA is TGCGCCAGCAGTTGGCAGACAGGCGGAATCTACGAGCAGTACTTC. The V and J genes are TRBV5-1 and TRBJ2-7, with D tentatively TRBD1 (6 bases). This CDR3 spans 15 amino acids. Trimming took off 5 bases at V and 3 bases at J, with 18 bases between the two ends. The germline V gene encodes CDR1 SGHRS and CDR2 YFSETQ.

The rearrangement uses TRBV18 and TRBJ2-5, with 8 bases aligning to TRBD2. CDR1 and CDR2 from the germline V gene are KGHSH and LQKENI. The junction had 4 bases not matched to a gene; V was cut back by 5 bases and J by 5 bases. The CDR3 consists of 13 residues. CDR3: CASSGLAGETQYF. The CDR3 DNA reads as TGTGCCAGCTCAGGACTAGCTGGGGAGACCCAGTACTTC.

The chain couples TRBV4-1 to TRBJ2-1; TRBD2 might be the D (5 bases). The CDR3 loop spans 13 amino acids. V lost 4 bases and J lost 5, with 9 bases in between. Germline V CDR1 and CDR2: MGHRA, YSYEKL. The CDR3 DNA reads TGCGCCAGCAGCCCATCCGGGGACAATGAGCAGTTCTTC. Encoded protein: CASSPSGDNEQFF.

This chain connects TRBV29-1 to TRBJ2-2; TRBD1 is a possible D gene (5 bases). The CDR3 runs to 14 residues. From germline, CDR1 is SQVTM and CDR2 ANQGSEA. Trimming shortened V by 4 bases and J by 2 bases, and 11 bases separated the two germline ends. The CDR3 is CSVGGRVNTGELFF. The DNA for the CDR3 is TGCAGCGTTGGGGGCAGGGTAAACACCGGGGAGCTGTTTTTT.

CDR3 in amino acids: CASSPGANQETQYF. CDR3 bases: TGTGCCAGCTCACCAGGAGCCAATCAAGAGACCCAGTACTTC. The chain links TRBV18 to TRBJ2-5; no clear D. Germline CDR1 is KGHSH and CDR2 is LQKENI. This CDR3 has 14 amino acids. Trimming pared 2 bases from V and 2 bases from J, leaving 9 bases between.

This clone was counted once. CDR3 region: CASSTGPAAGYNSPLHF. Here the CDR3 DNA reads TGCGCCAGCAGCACAGGGCCGGCAGCCGGGTATAATTCACCCCTCCACTTT. This sequence joins TRBV5-1 and TRBJ1-6, with D maybe TRBD1 (6 bases). The V end lost 4 bases, the J end lost 4 bases, and 18 bases lay between the germline ends. The CDR3 length is 17 residues. CDR1 and CDR2 from the germline V gene are SGHRS and YFSETQ.